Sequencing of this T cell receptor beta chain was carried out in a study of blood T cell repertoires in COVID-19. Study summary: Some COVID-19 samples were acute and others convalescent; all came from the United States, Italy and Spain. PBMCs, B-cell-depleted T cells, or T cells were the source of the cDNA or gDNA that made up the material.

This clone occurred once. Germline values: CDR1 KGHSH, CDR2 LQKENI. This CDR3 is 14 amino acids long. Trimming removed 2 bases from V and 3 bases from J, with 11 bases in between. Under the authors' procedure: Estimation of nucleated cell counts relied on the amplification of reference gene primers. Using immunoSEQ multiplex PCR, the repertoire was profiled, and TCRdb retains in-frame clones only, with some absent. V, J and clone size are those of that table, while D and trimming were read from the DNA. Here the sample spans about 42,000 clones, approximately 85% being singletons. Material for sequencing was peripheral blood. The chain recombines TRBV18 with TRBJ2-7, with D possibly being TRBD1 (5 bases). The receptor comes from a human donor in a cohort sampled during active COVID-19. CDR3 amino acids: CASSPSREGYEQYF. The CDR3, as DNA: TGTGCCAGCTCACCATCCAGGGAAGGCTACGAGCAGTACTTC. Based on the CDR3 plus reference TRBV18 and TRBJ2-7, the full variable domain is NAGVMQNPRHLVRRRGQEARLRCSPMKGHSHVYWYRQLPEEGLKFMVYLQKENIIDESGMPKERFSAEFPKEGPSILRIQQVVRGDSAAYFCASSPSREGYEQYFGPGTRLTVT.